The TCR beta chain described here comes from a study of blood T cell repertoires in COVID-19. At the level of the study: Sites across the United States, Italy and Spain contributed samples from acute and convalescent COVID-19.

Participants spanned ages roughly 18 to 90 years and resided in over 20 US areas. Clinical history as reported by participants underpinned cohort assignment. Two negative PCRs, clearance, or symptom resolution had been documented for recovered Cohort 3 donors. Using immunoSEQ multiplex PCR, the repertoire was profiled, and TCRdb retains in-frame clones only, with some absent. The data hold roughly 340,000 clones, with 80% to 90% observed a single time. This clone was picked up one time. With 3 bases clipped from V and 4 bases from J, the junction kept 2 bases outside the gene matches. The CDR3 consists of 14 residues. The germline gives CDR1 DFQATT, CDR2 SNEGSKA (reference sequence).

The J gene is TRBJ2-1, the V gene TRBV20-1; 11 positions match TRBD2. The sample taken for sequencing was PBMCs or T cells enriched from blood (not recorded which). This TCR was sampled from a man between 18 and 35 years old who had recovered from COVID-19. As DNA, the CDR3 is TGCAGTGCTAGTGGGACTAGCGGTTACAATGAGCAGTTCTTC. Its translation is CSASGTSGYNEQFF.